This T cell receptor beta chain was recorded in a study of shared clonotypes between healthy human individuals. Study-level points and caveats: Naive CD4 clonotypes were shared across several donors at 4.5% to 6%. Clonotype sharing among donors was expected to depend on sequencing depth. When compared with the clonotypes that were shared by all four sorted-subset donors, the non-shared clonotypes turned out to have lower generation probabilities.

The repertoire was sequenced with immunoSEQ multiplex PCR; TCRdb's copy has only in-frame clones and lacks some. The data show around 2.5 million clones, with approximately 94% seen just once and approximately 0.37% held by the top ten. The germline gives CDR1 SGDLS, CDR2 YYNGEE. Trimming at V came to 0 bases and at J to 6 bases, leaving 6 bases not matched to a gene. The CDR3 is 16 amino acids. Concerning this clone itself: Its specificity is not known.

None of the donors, who were healthy HIV-negative adults, had recently had acute infections or vaccinations. The J gene is TRBJ2-1, the V gene TRBV9; 10 bases fit TRBD2. The sequencing sample was made of naive CD4+ T cells from PBMCs. Subset meaning: CD45RA+ positively selected. This TCR came from a man in his late teens or twenties in good health. Some clones in this sample may be carry-over from other donors' samples. The CDR3 region is CASSVAPSGRINEQFF. The CDR3 DNA follows: TGTGCCAGCAGCGTAGCACCTAGCGGGAGAATCAATGAGCAGTTCTTC.